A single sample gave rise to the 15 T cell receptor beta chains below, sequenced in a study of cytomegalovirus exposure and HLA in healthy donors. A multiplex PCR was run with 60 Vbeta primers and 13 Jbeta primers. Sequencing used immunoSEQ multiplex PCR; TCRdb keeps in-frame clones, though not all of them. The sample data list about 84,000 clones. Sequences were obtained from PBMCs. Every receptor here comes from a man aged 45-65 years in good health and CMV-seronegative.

The CDR3 sequence is CASSTTGGNQPQHF. The CDR3 region has the DNA TGTGCCAGTAGTACCACCGGAGGTAATCAGCCCCAGCATTTT. The V call is TRBV19, the J call TRBJ1-5, with no clear D. Per germline, CDR1 LNHDA and CDR2 SQIVND (reference sequence). Trimming cost V 4 bases and J 4 bases, with 11 bases left between them. The CDR3 has 14 residues.

The chain's CDR3 is CASSVGQGWEWETQYF. DNA of the CDR3: TGTGCCAGCAGCGTAGGTCAGGGCTGGGAATGGGAGACCCAGTACTTC. The rearrangement uses TRBV9 and TRBJ2-5; D possibly corresponds to TRBD1 (5 bases). CDR3 length: 16 residues. Germline V gives CDR1 SGDLS, CDR2 YYNGEE. Trimming left V 0 bases short and J 5 bases short, with 17 bases between.

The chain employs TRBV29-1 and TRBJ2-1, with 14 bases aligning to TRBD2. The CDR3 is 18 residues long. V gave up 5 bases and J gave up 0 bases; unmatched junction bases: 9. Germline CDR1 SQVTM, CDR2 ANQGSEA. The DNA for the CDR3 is TGCAGCGTTACCGGGACTAGCGGGGGCCGCAGCTCCTACAATGAGCAGTTCTTC. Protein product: CSVTGTSGGRSSYNEQFF.

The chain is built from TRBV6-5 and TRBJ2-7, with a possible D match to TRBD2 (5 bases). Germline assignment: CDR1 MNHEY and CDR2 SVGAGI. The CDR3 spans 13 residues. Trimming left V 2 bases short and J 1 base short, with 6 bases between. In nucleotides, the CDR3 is TGTGCCAGCAGTTACCGACTATCCTACGAGCAGTACTTC. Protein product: CASSYRLSYEQYF.

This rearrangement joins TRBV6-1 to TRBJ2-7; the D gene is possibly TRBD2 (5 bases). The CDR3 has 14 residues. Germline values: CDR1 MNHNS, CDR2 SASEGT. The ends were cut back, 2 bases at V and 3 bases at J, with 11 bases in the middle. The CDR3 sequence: CASSESGNLYEQYF. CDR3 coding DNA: TGTGCCAGCAGTGAATCGGGGAACCTCTACGAGCAGTACTTC.

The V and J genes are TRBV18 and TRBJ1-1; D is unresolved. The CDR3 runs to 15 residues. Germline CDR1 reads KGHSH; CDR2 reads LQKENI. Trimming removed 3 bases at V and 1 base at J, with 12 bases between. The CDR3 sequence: CASSPRTGRNTEAFF. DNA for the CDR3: TGTGCCAGCTCACCCCGGACGGGGAGGAACACTGAAGCTTTCTTT.

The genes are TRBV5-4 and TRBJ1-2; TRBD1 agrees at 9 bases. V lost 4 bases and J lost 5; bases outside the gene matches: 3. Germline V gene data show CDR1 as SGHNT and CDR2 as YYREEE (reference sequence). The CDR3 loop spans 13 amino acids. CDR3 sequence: CASSPGTGYGYTF. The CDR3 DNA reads TGTGCCAGCAGCCCCGGGACAGGGTATGGCTACACCTTC. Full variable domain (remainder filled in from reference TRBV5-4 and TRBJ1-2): ETGVTQSPTHLIKTRGQQVTLRCSSQSGHNTVSWYQQALGQGPQFIFQYYREEENGRGNFPPRFSGLQFPNYSSELNVNALELDDSALYLCASSPGTGYGYTFGSGTRLTVV.

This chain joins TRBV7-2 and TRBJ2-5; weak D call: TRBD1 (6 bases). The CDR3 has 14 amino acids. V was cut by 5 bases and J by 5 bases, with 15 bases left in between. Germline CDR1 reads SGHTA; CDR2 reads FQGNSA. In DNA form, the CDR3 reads TGTGCCAGCAGCCCAAGACAGGCGACGGAGACCCAGTACTTC. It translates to CASSPRQATETQYF.

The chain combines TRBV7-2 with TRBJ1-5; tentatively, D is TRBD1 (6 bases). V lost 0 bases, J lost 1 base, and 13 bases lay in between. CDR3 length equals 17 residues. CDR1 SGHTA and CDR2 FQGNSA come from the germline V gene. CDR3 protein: CASSLAPTGLSNQPQHF. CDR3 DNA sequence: TGTGCCAGCAGCTTAGCCCCCACAGGGTTAAGCAATCAGCCCCAGCATTTT. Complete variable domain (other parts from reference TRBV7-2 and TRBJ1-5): GAGVSQSPSNKVTEKGKDVELRCDPISGHTALYWYRQSLGQGLEFLIYFQGNSAPDKSGLPSDRFSAERTGGSVSTLTIQRTQQEDSAVYLCASSLAPTGLSNQPQHFGDGTRLSIL.

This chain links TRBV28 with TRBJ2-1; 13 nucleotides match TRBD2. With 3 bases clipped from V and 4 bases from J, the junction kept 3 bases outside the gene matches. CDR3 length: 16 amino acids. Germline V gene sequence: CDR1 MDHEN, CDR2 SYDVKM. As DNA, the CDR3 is TGTGCCAGCAGTTTCCCACTAGCGGGGGGGTACAATGAGCAGTTCTTC. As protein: CASSFPLAGGYNEQFF.

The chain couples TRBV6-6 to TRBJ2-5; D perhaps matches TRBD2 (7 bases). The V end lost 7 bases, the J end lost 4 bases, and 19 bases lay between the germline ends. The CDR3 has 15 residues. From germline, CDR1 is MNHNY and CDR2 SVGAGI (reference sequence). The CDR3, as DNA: TGTGCCAGCACCGCTCTGGAGGGGGGGAGAGAGACCCAGTACTTC. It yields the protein CASTALEGGRETQYF.

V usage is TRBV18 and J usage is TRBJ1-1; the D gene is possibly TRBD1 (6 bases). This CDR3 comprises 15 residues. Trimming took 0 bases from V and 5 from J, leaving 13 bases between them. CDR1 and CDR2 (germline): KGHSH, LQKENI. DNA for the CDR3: TGTGCCAGCTCACCACCCACAGGGTATTTTACTGAAGCTTTCTTT. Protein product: CASSPPTGYFTEAFF.

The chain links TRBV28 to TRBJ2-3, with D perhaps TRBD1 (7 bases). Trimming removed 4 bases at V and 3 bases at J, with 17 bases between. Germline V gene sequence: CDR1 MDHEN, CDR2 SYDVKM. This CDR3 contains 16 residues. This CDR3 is CASSSLDRAGTDTQYF. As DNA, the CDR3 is TGTGCCAGCAGTTCACTCGACAGGGCGGGGACAGATACGCAGTATTTT.

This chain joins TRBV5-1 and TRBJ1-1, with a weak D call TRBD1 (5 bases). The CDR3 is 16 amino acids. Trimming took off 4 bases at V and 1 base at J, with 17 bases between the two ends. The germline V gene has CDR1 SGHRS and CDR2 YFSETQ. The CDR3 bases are TGCGCCAGCAGCGGCGACAGCCACCTGGCGAACACTGAAGCTTTCTTT. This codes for CASSGDSHLANTEAFF. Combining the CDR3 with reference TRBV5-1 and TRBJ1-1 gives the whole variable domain KAGVTQTPRYLIKTRGQQVTLSCSPISGHRSVSWYQQTPGQGLQFLFEYFSETQRNKGNFPGRFSGRQFSNSRSEMNVSTLELGDSALYLCASSGDSHLANTEAFFGQGTRLTVV.

The CDR3 reads CASSLGFGTGFDEQYF. For the CDR3, the DNA is TGCGCCAGCAGCTTGGGTTTCGGGACAGGGTTCGACGAGCAGTACTTC. The chain uses TRBV5-1 and TRBJ2-7; 9 bases are a match to TRBD1. The CDR3 consists of 16 residues. The trim removed 0 bases at V and 5 bases at J, leaving 9 bases unmatched. From germline, CDR1 is SGHRS and CDR2 YFSETQ.